These 21 T cell receptor beta chains were all obtained from the same sample, sequenced in a study of cytomegalovirus exposure and HLA in healthy donors (TCRdb year 2017). Library creation used the immunoSEQ multiplex PCR assay. For the multiplex PCR, a mixture combining 60 forward primers for TCR Vbeta segments and 13 reverse primers for TCR Jbeta segments was used. In TCRdb, the immuneACCESS table is reduced to in-frame sequences with V and J assigned. These tables do not hold every clone; where another copy was compared, an unresolved V gene accounts for under half, and the others remain unexplained. The sample has 150,000 or so clones on record, 70% to 85% of them singletons. The ten largest clones represent about 2.5% of the sample. Material for sequencing was PBMCs. These receptors were taken from a human donor in good health.

The chain has TRBV27 and TRBJ1-5; TRBD1 agrees at 9 bases. Germline loops: CDR1 MNHEY, CDR2 SMNVEV (reference sequence). The CDR3 totals 14 residues. V gave up 5 bases and J gave up 7 bases; unmatched junction bases: 6. For the CDR3, the DNA is TGTGCCAGCAGTCCTACAGGGGGCGGGCAGCCCCAGCATTTT. Protein: CASSPTGGGQPQHF.

The chain links TRBV19 to TRBJ1-5, with 7 bases identical to TRBD1. V gave up 3 bases and J gave up 3 bases; unmatched junction bases: 11. This CDR3 has 17 residues. CDR1 is LNHDA and CDR2 is SQIVND in the germline V gene (reference sequence). This CDR3 reads CASSIEKGDRDNQPQHF. The CDR3 DNA is TGTGCCAGTAGTATCGAAAAGGGCGACAGGGACAATCAGCCCCAGCATTTT.

The chain combines TRBV1 with TRBJ1-2; the table's D gene call, TRBD1, was not cross checked with the DNA. TRBV1 is classified as a pseudogene. This CDR3 has 15 residues. The CDR3 bases are TGCACCAGCACCCGAAGGGACAGGGTTAACTATGGCTACACCTTC. It encodes CTSTRRDRVNYGYTF.

The chain carries TRBV6-1 and TRBJ1-1, with 11 bases that match TRBD1. The CDR3 contains 13 residues. Trimming removed 2 bases from V and 8 bases from J; junction bases left unmatched: 1. Germline loops: CDR1 MNHNS, CDR2 SASEGT. Here the CDR3 DNA reads TGTGCCAGCAGTGAATGGGACAGGGGGGAAGCTTTCTTT. Its protein product is CASSEWDRGEAFF.

V usage is TRBV5-6 and J usage is TRBJ1-1; TRBD1 might be the D (5 bases). V was pared by 4 bases and J by 4 bases, with 14 bases between. This CDR3 contains 14 residues. Germline V lookup: CDR1 SGHDT, CDR2 YYEEEE. The CDR3 nucleotides are TGTGCCAGCAGCACTCCCCCAGGGATCACTGAAGCTTTCTTT. This encodes CASSTPPGITEAFF.

The chain uses TRBV11-2 and TRBJ2-7, with D unclear. This CDR3 comprises 14 residues. Germline V gene sequence: CDR1 SGHAT, CDR2 FQNNGV. V was cut by 1 base and J by 8 bases, with 15 bases left in between. CDR3 bases: TGTGCCAGCAGCTTAGGAGTTTCCTTCCCCAAGCAGTACTTC. As protein: CASSLGVSFPKQYF.

This rearrangement joins TRBV4-1 to TRBJ1-2; 8 bases line up with TRBD1. The trim removed 4 bases at V and 4 bases at J, leaving 5 bases unmatched. CDR1 is MGHRA and CDR2 is YSYEKL in the germline V gene. This CDR3 contains 14 residues. DNA for the CDR3: TGCGCCAGCAGCCCGCAGACAGGGGCCTATGGCTACACCTTC. Its translation: CASSPQTGAYGYTF.

J is TRBJ2-3 and V is TRBV10-3; 15 nucleotides align to TRBD2. V lost 4 bases to trimming and J lost 10 bases; unmatched junction nucleotides: 12. CDR3 length: 17 amino acids. CDR1 ENHRY and CDR2 SYGVKD come from the germline V gene. CDR3 coding DNA: TGTGCCATCAGTGGGGTTGGGACTAGCGGGGGGACGCAATCGCAGTATTTT. Translating gives CAISGVGTSGGTQSQYF.

The J gene is TRBJ2-3, the V gene TRBV5-8, with D possibly matching TRBD2 (5 bases). Germline V gene lookup returns CDR1 SGHTS and CDR2 YDEGEE. The CDR3 is 14 amino acids. V was trimmed by 0 bases and J by 5 bases, leaving 10 bases between them. In nucleotides, the CDR3 is TGTGCCAGCAGCTTGGGGAGGCTGGTAGATACGCAGTATTTT. As protein: CASSLGRLVDTQYF.

This clone was picked up one time. The chain joins TRBV9 to TRBJ2-3; 8 bases align to TRBD2. The V gene's germline CDR1 is SGDLS and CDR2 YYNGEE. The CDR3 loop spans 15 amino acids. V shed 4 bases, J shed 2 bases, and the junction held 6 bases outside the gene matches. The CDR3 loop is CASSPGGALTDTQYF. The CDR3 nucleotides are TGTGCCAGCAGCCCCGGGGGGGCCCTCACAGATACGCAGTATTTT.

The chain employs TRBV5-4 and TRBJ2-2; TRBD2 matches at 15 bases. Trimming took 4 bases from V and 3 from J; bases not matched to a gene: 7. The length of the CDR3 is 18 residues. CDR1 and CDR2 (germline): SGHNT, YYREEE (reference sequence). CDR3 bases: TGTGCCAGCAGCACGGGACTAGCGGGGGGCTGGTACACCGGGGAGCTGTTTTTT. This codes for CASSTGLAGGWYTGELFF.

This chain connects TRBV9 to TRBJ2-2; a possible D gene is TRBD2 (5 bases). Trimming removed 0 bases at V and 5 bases at J, with 5 bases between. Germline-derived CDR1 and CDR2 are SGDLS and YYNGEE. This CDR3 spans 13 amino acids. In DNA form, the CDR3 reads TGTGCCAGCAGCGTAGGGACTACCGGGGAGCTGTTTTTT. The encoded protein is CASSVGTTGELFF. Drawing the rest from reference TRBV9 and TRBJ2-2, the complete variable domain is DSGVTQTPKHLITATGQRVTLRCSPRSGDLSVYWYQQSLDQGLQFLIQYYNGEERAKGNILERFSAQQFPDLHSELNLSSLELGDSALYFCASSVGTTGELFFGEGSRLTVL.

The rearrangement joins TRBV5-1 to TRBJ2-7, with a tentative D call TRBD1 (6 bases). V lost 4 bases, J lost 3 bases, and 17 bases lay in between. The CDR3 consists of 15 residues. Germline CDR1 is SGHRS and CDR2 is YFSETQ. CDR3 bases: TGCGCCAGCAGCGGCGCGACAGGATTACGCTACGAGCAGTACTTC. Translating gives CASSGATGLRYEQYF.

The chain couples TRBV5-1 to TRBJ1-2; TRBD1 might be the D (5 bases). This CDR3 spans 12 amino acids. Germline V gene sequence: CDR1 SGHRS, CDR2 YFSETQ. Trimming left V 4 bases short and J 4 bases short, with 8 bases between. CDR3 in amino acids: CASSVDIYGYTF. The CDR3 region has the DNA TGCGCCAGCAGCGTGGACATCTATGGCTACACCTTC.

This chain connects TRBV6-5 to TRBJ1-1, with 7 positions matching TRBD1. Germline V gene sequence: CDR1 MNHEY, CDR2 SVGAGI. The length of the CDR3 is 12 residues. The junction had 3 bases not matched to a gene; V was cut back by 8 bases and J by 3 bases. In nucleotides, the CDR3 is TGTGCCAGCGGGACAGACTACACTGAAGCTTTCTTT. Translation gives CASGTDYTEAFF.

The chain is built from TRBV7-6 and TRBJ1-6; a weak D match, TRBD1 (6 bases). Trimming stripped 1 base from V and 7 bases from J, with 17 bases between. In germline, CDR1 is SGHVS, CDR2 FNYEAQ. The CDR3 covers 17 residues. CDR3 coding DNA: TGTGCCAGCAGCTTAGAAGGGGGGGCCCGCACGAATTCACCCCTCCACTTT. It is translated as CASSLEGGARTNSPLHF.

This chain links TRBV14 with TRBJ1-4, with a tentative D call TRBD1 (5 bases). The CDR3 has 14 amino acids. Trimming stripped 4 bases from V and 8 bases from J, with 14 bases between. Germline CDR1 reads SGHDN; CDR2 reads FVKESK. The CDR3 DNA sequence: TGTGCCAGCAGCCGTTTGGGGGGGTCCGAAAAACTGTTTTTT. This gives the protein CASSRLGGSEKLFF.

The genes are TRBV6-1 and TRBJ2-1, with D possibly matching TRBD1 (6 bases). V dropped 4 bases and J dropped 3 bases, with 13 bases sitting between them. CDR1 is MNHNS and CDR2 is SASEGT in the germline V gene. There are 15 residues in the CDR3. For the CDR3, the DNA is TGTGCCAGCAGTGTCAGGGCACAGGGCTACAATGAGCAGTTCTTC. Translation gives CASSVRAQGYNEQFF.

The chain couples TRBV9 to TRBJ2-2, with TRBD2 matching 13 bases. V was clipped by 4 bases and J by 6 bases; unmatched bases: 6. The CDR3 has 16 amino acids. Germline V gene data show CDR1 as SGDLS and CDR2 as YYNGEE. The CDR3 protein is CASSPTGLAGPGELFF. The CDR3 DNA is TGTGCCAGCAGCCCCACGGGACTAGCGGGGCCCGGGGAGCTGTTTTTT.

The gene calls are TRBV7-2 and TRBJ2-1; 10 bases map to TRBD2. Germline-derived CDR1 and CDR2 are SGHTA and FQGNSA. The V segment lost 3 bases and the J segment 7 bases; nucleotides outside the gene matches: 3. The CDR3 runs 14 residues. CDR3 residues: CASSFSAGGNEQFF. Written as DNA, the CDR3 is TGTGCCAGCAGCTTCTCAGCGGGGGGGAATGAGCAGTTCTTC.

The table lists this clone with a few counts. The chain carries TRBV19 and TRBJ1-2, with unresolved D. Looked up from germline, CDR1 is LNHDA and CDR2 is SQIVND (reference sequence). The CDR3 is 14 amino acids. The V end lost 3 bases, the J end lost 6 bases, and 14 bases lay between the germline ends. CDR3 sequence: CASSIGPGGNGYTF. The CDR3 nucleotides read TGTGCCAGTAGTATCGGACCGGGAGGCAATGGCTACACCTTC.